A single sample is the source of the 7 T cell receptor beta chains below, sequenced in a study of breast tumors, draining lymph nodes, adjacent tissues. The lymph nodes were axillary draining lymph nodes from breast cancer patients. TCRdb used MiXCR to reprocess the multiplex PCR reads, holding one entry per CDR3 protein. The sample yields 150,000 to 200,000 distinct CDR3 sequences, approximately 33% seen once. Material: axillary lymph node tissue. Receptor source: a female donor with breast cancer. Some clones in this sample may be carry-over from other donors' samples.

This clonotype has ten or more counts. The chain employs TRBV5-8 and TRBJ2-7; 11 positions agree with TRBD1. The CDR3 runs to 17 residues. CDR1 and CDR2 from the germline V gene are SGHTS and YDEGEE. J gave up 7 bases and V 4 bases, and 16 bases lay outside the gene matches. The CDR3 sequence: CASSGLIQGQGAGEQYF. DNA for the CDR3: TGTGCCAGCAGCGGTCTAATCCAAGGACAGGGGGCAGGGGAGCAGTACTTC. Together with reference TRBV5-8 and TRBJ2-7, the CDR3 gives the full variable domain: EAGVTQSPTHLIKTRGQQATLRCSPISGHTSVYWYQQALGLGLQFLLWYDEGEERNRGNFPPRFSGRQFPNYSSELNVNALELEDSALYLCASSGLIQGQGAGEQYFGPGTRLTVT.

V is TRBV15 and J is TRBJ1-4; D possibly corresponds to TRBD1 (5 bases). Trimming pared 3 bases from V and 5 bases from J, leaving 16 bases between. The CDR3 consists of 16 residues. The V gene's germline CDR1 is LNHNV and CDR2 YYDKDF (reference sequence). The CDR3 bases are TGTGCCACCAGCAGCTTGGTTTCAGGGTCGAATGAAAAACTGTTTTTT. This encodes CATSSLVSGSNEKLFF.

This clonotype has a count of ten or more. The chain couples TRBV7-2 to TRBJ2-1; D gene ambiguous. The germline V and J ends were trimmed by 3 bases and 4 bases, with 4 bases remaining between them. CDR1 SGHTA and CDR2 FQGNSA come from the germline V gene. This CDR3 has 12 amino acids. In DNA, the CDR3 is TGTGCCAGCAGCTTGCAGTACAATGAGCAGTTCTTC. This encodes CASSLQYNEQFF.

The CDR3 loop is CASSRPRPGYSPLHF. In DNA, the CDR3 is TGTGCCAGCAGCAGACCGAGACCGGGGTATTCACCCCTCCACTTT. The chain links TRBV5-6 to TRBJ1-6; D ambiguous. The CDR3 extends over 15 amino acids. V was trimmed by 4 bases and J by 8 bases, leaving 16 bases between them. Germline loops: CDR1 SGHDT, CDR2 YYEEEE.

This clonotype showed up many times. CDR3 DNA sequence: TGTGCCAGCAGCGGGGGTTACGAGCAGTACTTC. Translated: CASSGGYEQYF. The chain is built from TRBV5-6 and TRBJ2-7, with D possibly being TRBD1 or TRBD2 (5 bases each). V was trimmed by 4 bases and J by 4 bases, leaving 6 bases between them. This CDR3 is built from 11 residues. Germline-derived CDR1 and CDR2 are SGHDT and YYEEEE.

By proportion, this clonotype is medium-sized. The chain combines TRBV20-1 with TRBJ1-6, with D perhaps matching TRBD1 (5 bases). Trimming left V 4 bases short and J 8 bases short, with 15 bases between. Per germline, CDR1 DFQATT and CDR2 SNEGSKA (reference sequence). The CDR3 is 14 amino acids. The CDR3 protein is CSATAGHRDSPLHF. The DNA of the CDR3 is TGCAGTGCTACGGCAGGACACCGCGATTCACCCCTCCACTTT.

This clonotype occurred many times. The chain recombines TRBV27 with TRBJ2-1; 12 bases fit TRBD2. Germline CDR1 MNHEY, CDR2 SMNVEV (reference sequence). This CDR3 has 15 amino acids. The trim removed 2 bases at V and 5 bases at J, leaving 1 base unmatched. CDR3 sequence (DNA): TGTGCCAGCAGTTTAACTAGCGGGGGGAACAATGAGCAGTTCTTC. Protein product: CASSLTSGGNNEQFF.